These 14 T cell receptor beta chains originate from one sample sequenced in a study of T cells expressing NK-cell markers (dated by TCRdb to 2019 to 2021). The library was made by 5' RACE. Sequenced on an Illumina HiSeq 2000. After the reads were reprocessed by TCRdb, one entry was made per CDR3 protein sequence, with no DNA. This sample's table carries 550,000 to 600,000 distinct CDR3 sequences. Of the sample, roughly 3.5% falls within the top ten clones. Sequencing used blood T cells: a sorted CD56 or NKG2C T cell subset, CD4+ or CD8+ T cells, or bulk PBMC T cells (not recorded which). These receptors were collected from a man between 18 and 35 years old in good health. Donor details come from another sample of the same person, matched by shared clones.

The chain combines TRBV27 with TRBJ2-7. The CDR3 has 14 amino acids. Looked up from germline, CDR1 is MNHEY and CDR2 is SMNVEV (reference sequence). CDR3 amino acids: CASSLMAGGNEQYF.

J is TRBJ2-1 and V is TRBV7-2; absent DNA, TCRdb's TRBD1 call cannot be checked. Germline CDR1 reads SGHTA; CDR2 reads FQGNSA. This CDR3 has 14 residues. CDR3 amino acids: CASSLGPRISNRFF.

The rearrangement uses TRBV27 and TRBJ2-5; TCRdb names TRBD1, which stays unverified in the absence of DNA. Germline lookup yields CDR1 MNHEY and CDR2 SMNVEV (reference sequence). CDR3 length equals 12 residues. The CDR3 protein is CASSSGGETQYF.

The chain couples TRBV30 to TRBJ2-3. The CDR3 is 13 amino acids. Germline V CDR1 and CDR2: GTSNPN, SVGIG (reference sequence). CDR3 sequence reads: CAWSVTMTDTQYF.

The chain joins TRBV20-1 to TRBJ2-1; checking the TCRdb D call of TRBD2 is not possible without DNA. The germline gives CDR1 DFQATT, CDR2 SNEGSKA (reference sequence). There are 16 residues in the CDR3. The CDR3 protein is CSAVETGLEILLEQFF.

The chain couples TRBV9 to TRBJ2-2; TCRdb proposes TRBD1, but this gene call is untestable without DNA. CDR1 is SGDLS, CDR2 YYNGEE, per germline. This CDR3 has 18 residues. CDR3 sequence reads: CASSVGPTDRGKTGELFF.

This chain connects TRBV5-1 to TRBJ2-3; without DNA, the TCRdb call of TRBD2 cannot be checked. CDR1 is SGHRS, CDR2 YFSETQ, per germline. The CDR3 consists of 13 residues. The CDR3 spells CASSRTREDTQYF. The entire variable domain, with the rest obtained from reference TRBV5-1 and TRBJ2-3, is as follows: KAGVTQTPRYLIKTRGQQVTLSCSPISGHRSVSWYQQTPGQGLQFLFEYFSETQRNKGNFPGRFSGRQFSNSRSEMNVSTLELGDSALYLCASSRTREDTQYFGPGTRLTVL.

The chain couples TRBV30 to TRBJ1-2; TCRdb outputs TRBD1, but without DNA this stays unchecked. The CDR3 has 14 residues. Germline CDR1 GTSNPN, CDR2 SVGIG (reference sequence). The CDR3 here is CAWSPGNHNYGYTF.

The chain couples TRBV27 to TRBJ1-5; TCRdb's D call of TRBD1 is untestable without DNA. Germline CDR1 reads MNHEY; CDR2 reads SMNVEV (reference sequence). This CDR3 is built from 16 residues. CDR3 protein: CASSLGRGYRNQPQHF.

The V and J genes are TRBV20-1 and TRBJ1-2; TCRdb's D gene call, TRBD1, goes unchecked for lack of DNA. CDR3 size: 14 residues. The V gene's germline CDR1 is DFQATT and CDR2 SNEGSKA (reference sequence). The CDR3 sequence is CSARGGDRAYGYTF.

CDR3 residues: CAWSVGYEQYF. The chain links TRBV30 to TRBJ2-7. The CDR3 runs 11 residues. Germline V gene data show CDR1 as GTSNPN and CDR2 as SVGIG (reference sequence).

This chain connects TRBV5-1 to TRBJ1-1. The CDR3 spans 15 residues. Looked up from germline, CDR1 is SGHRS and CDR2 is YFSETQ. This CDR3 reads CASSLSLGGEAEAFF.

The V and J genes are TRBV12-3 or TRBV12-4 and TRBJ1-5; TCRdb's D call of TRBD1 is untestable without DNA. CDR3 size: 20 residues. The CDR3 loop is CASSFDFRTGGFRGNQPQHF.

The V call is TRBV7-8, the J call TRBJ2-2; TCRdb selects TRBD2, and the lack of DNA leaves this call unchecked. CDR3 size: 16 residues. CDR1 and CDR2 (germline): SGHVS, FQNEAQ. This CDR3 is CASSLARTIHTGELFF.